The rows below give T cell receptor beta chains drawn from one sample of a study of T-cell memory formation after mild COVID-19. MiXCR was run by TCRdb on the 5' RACE reads, yielding one entry per CDR3 protein. The table lists about 400,000 distinct CDR3 sequences, approximately 18% of them singletons. The sample was PBMCs or a T cell subset sorted from them (not recorded which). The receptors come from a man aged 18 to 35 who had mild COVID-19 (a few samples of this study predate the infection). Cell type and time point are not known. The CDR3 runs from the conserved cysteine through the conserved F or W. The D gene is left open where the match is weak. Size is omitted from some rows. Given values are once, few, many or a class for expanded clones.

J: TRBJ2-1
V: TRBV28
D: TRBD2
size: few
DNA: TGTGCCAGCAGCCCCACGGGACTAGCGGGGGGGCCATTGTTCTTC
CDR3: CASSPTGLAGGPLFF

J: TRBJ2-5
V: TRBV7-3
D: -
size: -
DNA: TGTGCCAGCAGCTTAACACCGGGGGAAGAGACCCAGTACTTC
CDR3: CASSLTPGEETQYF

J: TRBJ2-1
V: TRBV25-1
D: TRBD1
size: few
DNA: TGTGCCAGCAGTCACAGGGGTTGGGAGCAGTTCTTC
CDR3: CASSHRGWEQFF

J: TRBJ2-3
V: TRBV10-3
D: TRBD2
size: few
DNA: TGTGCCATCAGGCGAGCGGGGTCCCCCAGGGATACGCAGTATTTT
CDR3: CAIRRAGSPRDTQYF

J: TRBJ2-1
V: TRBV3-1
D: -
size: -
DNA: TGTGCCAGCAGCCTTAATGACAATGAGCAGTTCTTC
CDR3: CASSLNDNEQFF

J: TRBJ1-1
V: TRBV11-2
D: -
size: few
DNA: TGTGCCAGCAGCCCCGTTTTTCTCACTGAAGCTTTCTTT
CDR3: CASSPVFLTEAFF

J: TRBJ2-3
V: TRBV4-1
D: TRBD1
size: -
DNA: TGCGCCAGCAGCCCTGGACAGGGCCTGGGCCCTAGCACAGATACGCAGTATTTT
CDR3: CASSPGQGLGPSTDTQYF

J: TRBJ1-1
V: TRBV7-9
D: -
size: few
DNA: TGTGCCAGCAGCTTAGGGCCGGTCACTGAAGCTTTCTTT
CDR3: CASSLGPVTEAFF

J: TRBJ2-1
V: TRBV12-3/TRBV12-4
D: TRBD1
size: -
DNA: TGTGTCAGCAGTACAACAGGGGTTGAGCAGTTCTTC
CDR3: CVSSTTGVEQFF

J: TRBJ1-1
V: TRBV7-3
D: TRBD1
size: many
DNA: TGTGCCAGCAGCTCACAGGGGGACACTGAAGCTTTCTTT
CDR3: CASSSQGDTEAFF

J: TRBJ2-5
V: TRBV21-1
D: -
size: once
DNA: TGTGCCAGCTCGGGCCAAAGACGGGGGGGACAAGAGACCCAGTACTTC
CDR3: CASSGQRRGGQETQYF

J: TRBJ1-1
V: TRBV20-1
D: -
size: few
DNA: TGCAGTGCTAGATCGGCCTCCGGGAGCTGGGACACTGAAGCTTTCTTT
CDR3: CSARSASGSWDTEAFF

J: TRBJ2-5
V: TRBV7-7
D: -
size: few
DNA: TGTGCTAGCAGCTTAGAGGGCAATCCACAAGAGACCCAGTACTTC
CDR3: CASSLEGNPQETQYF

J: TRBJ2-1
V: TRBV29-1
D: -
size: few
DNA: TGCAGCGGTGAACCCTTACCCTCCTACAATGAGCAGTTCTTC
CDR3: CSGEPLPSYNEQFF

J: TRBJ2-1
V: TRBV29-1
D: -
size: -
DNA: TGCAGGACGGGGCTTAAGGTCCCCTCCTACAATGAGCAGTTCTTC
CDR3: CRTGLKVPSYNEQFF

J: TRBJ2-3
V: TRBV30
D: -
size: few
DNA: TGTGCCTGGAGTGACGGGGGACCCCCCACAGATACGCAGTATTTT
CDR3: CAWSDGGPPTDTQYF

J: TRBJ2-7
V: TRBV4-1
D: -
size: -
DNA: TGCGCCAGCAGCCAAGAACCCAGCAGGGCCCACGAGCAGTACTTC
CDR3: CASSQEPSRAHEQYF

J: TRBJ2-1
V: TRBV7-9
D: TRBD2
size: few
DNA: TGTGCCAGCAGCTCCCTAGCGGGGGACTTCTCCTACAATGAGCAGTTCTTC
CDR3: CASSSLAGDFSYNEQFF

J: TRBJ2-3
V: TRBV4-2
D: -
size: -
DNA: TGTGCCAGCAGCCGCCGGGGCCTGGATACGCAGTATTTT
CDR3: CASSRRGLDTQYF

J: TRBJ2-5
V: TRBV27
D: -
size: -
DNA: TGTGCCAGCAGTTTGTTCGCAGGGGAGACCCAGTACTTC
CDR3: CASSLFAGETQYF

J: TRBJ1-2
V: TRBV9
D: TRBD1
size: -
DNA: TGTGCCAGCAGCCCGAGCTCAGGGGGACGCGCCTATGGCTACACCTTC
CDR3: CASSPSSGGRAYGYTF

J: TRBJ2-1
V: TRBV12-5
D: TRBD1
size: -
DNA: TGTGCTAGTGGTATTACCGGGACAGGGCCCTACAATGAGCAGTTCTTC
CDR3: CASGITGTGPYNEQFF

J: TRBJ2-6
V: TRBV3-1
D: -
size: -
DNA: TGTGCCAGCAGCCAAGATACTGGGGCCAACGTCCTGACTTTC
CDR3: CASSQDTGANVLTF

J: TRBJ2-1
V: TRBV5-1
D: -
size: many
DNA: TGCGCCAGCAGTCAGGGGCCTCCAGAGAATGAGCAGTTCTTC
CDR3: CASSQGPPENEQFF

J: TRBJ2-2
V: TRBV9
D: TRBD2
size: few
DNA: TGTGCCAGCAGACTAGCGGGGAACACCGGGGAGCTGTTTTTT
CDR3: CASRLAGNTGELFF

J: TRBJ1-6
V: TRBV7-9
D: -
size: few
DNA: TGTGCCAGCAGCCCAACGGGGACTTGGGGTCCCCTCCACTTT
CDR3: CASSPTGTWGPLHF

J: TRBJ2-1
V: TRBV21-1
D: -
size: -
DNA: TGTGCCAGCAGCGTAGGACACTTTGCCTACAATGAGCAGTTCTTC
CDR3: CASSVGHFAYNEQFF

J: TRBJ2-1
V: TRBV24-1
D: TRBD1
size: few
DNA: TGTGCCACCAGTGATTTGGGCAGGGGGCCCTACAATGAGCAGTTCTTC
CDR3: CATSDLGRGPYNEQFF

J: TRBJ2-5
V: TRBV2
D: -
size: -
DNA: TGTGCCAGCAGTGAGGTCCCTCTAGGAGGTGGTGAGACCCAGTACTTC
CDR3: CASSEVPLGGGETQYF

J: TRBJ2-5
V: TRBV2
D: -
size: few
DNA: TGTGCCAGCAGCTATAACAACGGGGTATCAGAGACCCAGTACTTC
CDR3: CASSYNNGVSETQYF

J: TRBJ1-1
V: TRBV6-6
D: -
size: few
DNA: TGTGCCAGCAGTTACTTGGGGGGTTCAACTGAAGCTTTCTTT
CDR3: CASSYLGGSTEAFF

J: TRBJ2-5
V: TRBV12-3/TRBV12-4
D: TRBD1
size: -
DNA: TGTGCCAGCAGTTCCAACCCGGACAGGGGAGGAGAGACCCAGTACTTC
CDR3: CASSSNPDRGGETQYF

J: TRBJ2-1
V: TRBV4-1
D: TRBD1
size: few
DNA: TGCGCCAGCGGGCAGACAGGGAGCTCCTACAATGAGCAGTTCTTC
CDR3: CASGQTGSSYNEQFF

J: TRBJ2-2
V: TRBV3-1
D: -
size: -
DNA: TGTGCCAGCAGCCAACCGACAGGATCGGCGAACACCGGGGAGCTGTTTTTT
CDR3: CASSQPTGSANTGELFF

J: TRBJ1-5
V: TRBV12-3/TRBV12-4
D: TRBD1
size: -
DNA: TGTGCCAGCAGTGACAACAGGGGCGCCGATCAGCCCCAGCATTTT
CDR3: CASSDNRGADQPQHF

J: TRBJ2-5
V: TRBV5-1
D: -
size: few
DNA: TGCGCCAGCAACCCCGCGGTAGGGCAAGAGACCCAGTACTTC
CDR3: CASNPAVGQETQYF

J: TRBJ2-1
V: TRBV10-2
D: -
size: -
DNA: TGCGCCAGCAGTGAGCAGCCTTACAATGAGCAGTTCTTC
CDR3: CASSEQPYNEQFF

J: TRBJ2-5
V: TRBV18
D: -
size: many
DNA: TGTGCCAGCTTTGGACAGCAACAAGAGACCCAGTACTTC
CDR3: CASFGQQQETQYF

J: TRBJ2-5
V: TRBV7-2
D: -
size: many
DNA: TGTGCCAGCAGCCCACGGGCGGGGACAGAGACCCAGTACTTC
CDR3: CASSPRAGTETQYF

J: TRBJ1-1
V: TRBV20-1
D: -
size: few
DNA: TGCAGTGCTAGACCGGCTGACGCGGGAACTGAAGCTTTCTTT
CDR3: CSARPADAGTEAFF

J: TRBJ2-1
V: TRBV3-1
D: TRBD2
size: many
DNA: TGTGCCAGCAGCTCAGGTAGCGGGGGGACTTACAATGAGCAGTTCTTC
CDR3: CASSSGSGGTYNEQFF

J: TRBJ2-3
V: TRBV18
D: -
size: few
DNA: TGTGCCAGCTCACCACCCATACTCCACATAGACACAGATACGCAGTATTTT
CDR3: CASSPPILHIDTDTQYF

J: TRBJ2-4
V: TRBV20-1
D: TRBD1
size: -
DNA: TGCAGTGCTAGAGGGACAGGGAGGTGGATTCAGTACTTC
CDR3: CSARGTGRWIQYF

J: TRBJ2-5
V: TRBV28
D: TRBD2
size: -
DNA: TGTGCCAGCAGCCCACTGGGAATAGCGGGGCCACAAGAGACCCAGTACTTC
CDR3: CASSPLGIAGPQETQYF

J: TRBJ1-1
V: TRBV24-1
D: TRBD1
size: few
DNA: TGTGCCACCAGTGATTGGACAGGGGGCGAAGCTTTCTTT
CDR3: CATSDWTGGEAFF

J: TRBJ2-3
V: TRBV20-1
D: -
size: -
DNA: TGCAGTGCTAGAGTCCCAGGGGGCACAGATACGCAGTATTTT
CDR3: CSARVPGGTDTQYF

J: TRBJ2-1
V: TRBV5-1
D: -
size: -
DNA: TGCGCCAGCAGCCCCTCGGGACTCCGGAATGAGCAGTTCTTC
CDR3: CASSPSGLRNEQFF

J: TRBJ1-1
V: TRBV6-2/TRBV6-3
D: -
size: many
DNA: TGTGCCAGCAGTGCCCTGGGGGGCCAGGGGAACACTGAAGCTTTCTTT
CDR3: CASSALGGQGNTEAFF

J: TRBJ1-1
V: TRBV7-3
D: -
size: -
DNA: TGTGCCAGCAGCTTGAACCCAACAGGGGAAGCTTTCTTT
CDR3: CASSLNPTGEAFF

J: TRBJ2-1
V: TRBV15
D: TRBD2
size: few
DNA: TGTGCCACCAGCAGAGATGGACTAGCGGGGGTGACTCGGGACAATGAGCAGTTCTTC
CDR3: CATSRDGLAGVTRDNEQFF

J: TRBJ2-3
V: TRBV7-7
D: -
size: -
DNA: TGTGCTAGCAGCATTAGTCCGGCTAGCACAGATACGCAGTATTTT
CDR3: CASSISPASTDTQYF

J: TRBJ1-5
V: TRBV2
D: -
size: -
DNA: TGTGCCAGCAGTGAAGCGCGGACTCGGCAGCCCCAGCATTTT
CDR3: CASSEARTRQPQHF

J: TRBJ1-5
V: TRBV12-3/TRBV12-4
D: -
size: -
DNA: TGTGCCAGCACTGTGGCTCTGGGGCAGCCCCAGCATTTT
CDR3: CASTVALGQPQHF

J: TRBJ2-7
V: TRBV5-1
D: TRBD1
size: -
DNA: TGCGCCAGCAGCATAGACAGGGTAGACTACGAGCAGTACTTC
CDR3: CASSIDRVDYEQYF

J: TRBJ2-3
V: TRBV5-1
D: -
size: few
DNA: TGCGCCAGCAGCTTGGCCCCTACTAGAACAGATACGCAGTATTTT
CDR3: CASSLAPTRTDTQYF

J: TRBJ2-5
V: TRBV15
D: -
size: few
DNA: TGTGCCACCAGAGGGGTGAACCAAGAGACCCAGTACTTC
CDR3: CATRGVNQETQYF

J: TRBJ2-4
V: TRBV27
D: -
size: -
DNA: TGTGCCAGCAGCCGAGCTGATGCATATAACATTCAGTACTTC
CDR3: CASSRADAYNIQYF

J: TRBJ2-2
V: TRBV5-1
D: TRBD1
size: few
DNA: TGCGCCAGCAGCAAACCAGACAGGGGGGTCACCGGGGAGCTGTTTTTT
CDR3: CASSKPDRGVTGELFF

J: TRBJ1-5
V: TRBV28
D: TRBD1
size: once
DNA: TGTGCCAGCAGTTTCACAGGGACAGTCGAGGCTCAGCCCCAGCATTTT
CDR3: CASSFTGTVEAQPQHF

J: TRBJ2-5
V: TRBV7-7
D: TRBD2
size: many
DNA: TGTGCCAGCAGCTTAGATCTGGCGGGGGGGGGCGAGACCCAGTACTTC
CDR3: CASSLDLAGGGETQYF